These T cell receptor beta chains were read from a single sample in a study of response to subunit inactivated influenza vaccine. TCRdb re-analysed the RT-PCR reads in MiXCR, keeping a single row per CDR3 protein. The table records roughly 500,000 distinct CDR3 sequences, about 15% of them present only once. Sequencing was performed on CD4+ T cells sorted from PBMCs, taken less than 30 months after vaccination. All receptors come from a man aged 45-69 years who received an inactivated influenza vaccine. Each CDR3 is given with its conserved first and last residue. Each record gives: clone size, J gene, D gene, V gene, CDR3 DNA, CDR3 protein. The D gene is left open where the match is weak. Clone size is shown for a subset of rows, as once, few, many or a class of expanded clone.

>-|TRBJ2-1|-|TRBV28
TGTGCCAGCAGTTTCGGTCAGAGAGAGCAGTTCTTC
CASSFGQREQFF
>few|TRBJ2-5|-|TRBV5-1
TGCGCCAGCAGCTTGCAGGCGATTAAGGTGGCGGAGACCCAGTACTTC
CASSLQAIKVAETQYF
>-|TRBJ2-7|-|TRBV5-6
TGTGCCAGCAGTGAGGGCACCCTATACGAGCAGTACTTC
CASSEGTLYEQYF
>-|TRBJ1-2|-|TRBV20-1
TGCAGTGGGAGTGGCTACACCTTC
CSGSGYTF
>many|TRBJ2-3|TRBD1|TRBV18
TGTGCCAGCTCACCCACACCGGGACAGGGGGCCGGCACAGATACGCAGTATTTT
CASSPTPGQGAGTDTQYF
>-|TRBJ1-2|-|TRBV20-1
TGCAGTGCCTTTGGGGACCAGAGGCCCTATGGCTACACCTTC
CSAFGDQRPYGYTF
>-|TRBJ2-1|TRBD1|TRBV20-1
TGCAGTGCCCCCGACAGGGCTTCCCTCCCTTTATACAATGAGCAGTTCTTC
CSAPDRASLPLYNEQFF
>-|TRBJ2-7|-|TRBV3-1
TGTGCCAGCAGCCCCCCCGGGGGCACTTCCTACGAGCAGTACTTC
CASSPPGGTSYEQYF
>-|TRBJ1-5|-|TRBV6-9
TGTGCCAGCAGTTATCCGTACCCGGTTTCGAGCAATCAGCCCCAGCATTTT
CASSYPYPVSSNQPQHF
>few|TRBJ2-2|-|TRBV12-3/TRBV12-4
TGTGCCAGCAGTTGGACGGGAACCGGGGAGCTGTTTTTT
CASSWTGTGELFF
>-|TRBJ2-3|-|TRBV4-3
TGCGCCAGCAGCCAAGGGCTGACCTTACGTACAGATACGCAGTATTTT
CASSQGLTLRTDTQYF
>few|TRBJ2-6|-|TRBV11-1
TGTGCCAGCAGCTTGGTGCTCTTTGAGGTCTCTGGGGCCAACGTCCTGACTTTC
CASSLVLFEVSGANVLTF
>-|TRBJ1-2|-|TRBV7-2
TGTGCCAGCAGCCCTGCCGGTGGGGACTTGTATGGCTACACCTTC
CASSPAGGDLYGYTF
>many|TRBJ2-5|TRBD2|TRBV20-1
TGCAGTGCCCGGACTAGCGGCCAAGAGACCCAGTACTTC
CSARTSGQETQYF
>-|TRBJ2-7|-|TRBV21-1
TGTGCCAGCCCCCATCCGGGGGCCTATTACGAGCAGTACTTC
CASPHPGAYYEQYF
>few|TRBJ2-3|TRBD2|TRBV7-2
TGTGCCAGCAGCTCGGAAACTAGCGGGAGGCAGTATTTT
CASSSETSGRQYF
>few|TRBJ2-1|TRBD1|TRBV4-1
TGCGCCAGCAGCCAAGATCAGGAACAGGGGAAAAATGAGCAGTTCTTC
CASSQDQEQGKNEQFF
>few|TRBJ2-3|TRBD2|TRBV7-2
TGTGCCAGCAGCCATAGCGGGGTATCAGATACGCAGTATTTT
CASSHSGVSDTQYF
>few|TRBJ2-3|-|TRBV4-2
TGTGCCAGCAGCCAAGATAGGACGGGACAAAACACAGATACGCAGTATTTT
CASSQDRTGQNTDTQYF
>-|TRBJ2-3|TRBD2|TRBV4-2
TGTGCCAGCAGCCAGGATCTAGCGGGAGCCTCCACAGATACGCAGTATTTT
CASSQDLAGASTDTQYF
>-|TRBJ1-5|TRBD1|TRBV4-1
TGCGCCAGCAGCCCTGGGACAGGGGGCTTTGAGCCCCAGCATTTT
CASSPGTGGFEPQHF
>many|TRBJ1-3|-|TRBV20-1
TGCAGTGCTAGTACAGGGTTGATCTCTGGAAACACCATATATTTT
CSASTGLISGNTIYF
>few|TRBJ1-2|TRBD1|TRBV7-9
TGTGCCAGCAGCTCCGGACAGGGGGCTTCTGGCTACACCTTC
CASSSGQGASGYTF
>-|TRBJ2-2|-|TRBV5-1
TGCGCCAGCAGCTTGGGAGCGGGTCTGAACACCGGGGAGCTGTTTTTT
CASSLGAGLNTGELFF
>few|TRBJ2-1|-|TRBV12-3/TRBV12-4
TGTGCCAGCAGACCCACAGGGCCCGTATCCTACAATGAGCAGTTCTTC
CASRPTGPVSYNEQFF
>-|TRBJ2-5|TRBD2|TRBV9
TGTGCCAGCAGCGTAGGCCCTAGCGGTCAAGAGACCCAGTACTTC
CASSVGPSGQETQYF
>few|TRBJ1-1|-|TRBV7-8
TGTGCCAGCAGCTTTTCGGGACAATCGAACACTGAAGCTTTCTTT
CASSFSGQSNTEAFF
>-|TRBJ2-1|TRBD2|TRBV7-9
TGTGCCAGCAGCGCGAGAGCGGGACCTTACAATGAGCAGTTCTTC
CASSARAGPYNEQFF
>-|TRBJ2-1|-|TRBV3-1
TGTGCCAGCAGCCAAGATACCAGGGGTTATGAGCAGTTCTTC
CASSQDTRGYEQFF
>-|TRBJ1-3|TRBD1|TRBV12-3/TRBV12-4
TGTGCCAGCCCGCCGGGACAGTTTCCAGAACGCTCTGGAAACACCATATATTTT
CASPPGQFPERSGNTIYF
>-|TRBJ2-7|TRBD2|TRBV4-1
TGCGCCAGCAGCCAAGATAAGCACCGGACTAGCGGGGGCTACGAGCAGTACTTC
CASSQDKHRTSGGYEQYF
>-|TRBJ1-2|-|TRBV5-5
TGTGCCAGCAGCCCATTCAACAGGGACAACTATGGCTACACCTTC
CASSPFNRDNYGYTF
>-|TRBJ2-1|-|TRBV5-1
TGCGCCAGCAGTGATGGCCATGAGCAGTTCTTC
CASSDGHEQFF
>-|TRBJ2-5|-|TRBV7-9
TGTGCCAGCAGCTGGGGACAAGGGGGACAAGAGACCCAGTACTTC
CASSWGQGGQETQYF
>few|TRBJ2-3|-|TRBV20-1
TGCAGTGCTAGAGATTTTGTCTTGGGAGATACGCAGTATTTT
CSARDFVLGDTQYF